This is a list of T cell receptor beta chains from one sample in a study of T cell responses to AZD1222 COVID-19 vaccine. Sequencing was performed with immunoSEQ multiplex PCR; in TCRdb, only in-frame clones are kept and a portion is missing. The data hold 100,000 to 130,000 clones, with about 90% observed a single time. The material was peripheral blood, obtained 28 days after the second AZD1222 dose. The receptors stem from an adult who received the AZD1222 COVID-19 vaccine. Both conserved end residues are part of each CDR3. The order of the fields is D gene, clone size, V gene, J gene, CDR3 DNA, CDR3 protein. The D gene is left open where the match is weak. Clone size is shown for a subset of rows, as once, few, many or a class of expanded clone.

D: TRBD1
size: .
V: TRBV7-9
J: TRBJ1-1
DNA: TGTGCCAGCAGCTTAGCGACAGGGATGAACACTGAAGCTTTCTTT
CDR3: CASSLATGMNTEAFF

D: TRBD1
size: .
V: TRBV4-1
J: TRBJ1-2
DNA: TGCGCCAGCAGCCCCCCCGGGACAGAAGATAACTATGGCTACACCTTC
CDR3: CASSPPGTEDNYGYTF

D: .
size: .
V: TRBV10-3
J: TRBJ1-3
DNA: TGTGCCATCGGCCAAGCTGGAAACACCATATATTTT
CDR3: CAIGQAGNTIYF

D: .
size: .
V: TRBV6-1
J: TRBJ2-7
DNA: TGTGCCAGCAGTGAAGCGGGAAGAGCCTACGAGCAGTACTTC
CDR3: CASSEAGRAYEQYF

D: .
size: .
V: TRBV5-1
J: TRBJ1-1
DNA: TGCGCCAGCAGCTTGGGTGAGGGGGAAGCTTTCTTT
CDR3: CASSLGEGEAFF

D: TRBD1
size: .
V: TRBV11-2
J: TRBJ2-3
DNA: TGTGCCAGCAGCTGGGGACAGGGGGCAGATACGCAGTATTTT
CDR3: CASSWGQGADTQYF

D: .
size: .
V: TRBV19
J: TRBJ1-5
DNA: TGTGCGGGGGGAAACAGTGTCAATCAGCCCCAGCATTTT
CDR3: CAGGNSVNQPQHF

D: .
size: .
V: TRBV9
J: TRBJ2-3
DNA: TGTGCCAGCAGCGTAGCTTCACGAGATACGCAGTATTTT
CDR3: CASSVASRDTQYF

D: TRBD1
size: .
V: TRBV14
J: TRBJ1-1
DNA: TGTGCCAGCAGCCAAGTCGCCAGGGGGGACACTGAAGCTTTCTTT
CDR3: CASSQVARGDTEAFF

D: .
size: .
V: TRBV19
J: TRBJ1-3
DNA: TGTGCCAGTAGTATCCGTACAGGGACTGGAAACACCATATATTTT
CDR3: CASSIRTGTGNTIYF

D: .
size: .
V: TRBV30
J: TRBJ1-5
DNA: TGTGCCTGGAGTGTCCTTGGTCCTAATCAGCCCCAGCATTTT
CDR3: CAWSVLGPNQPQHF

D: TRBD1
size: .
V: TRBV5-1
J: TRBJ2-7
DNA: TGCGCCAGCAGCTCTCTCCGGGACAGCCCCTACGAGCAGTACTTC
CDR3: CASSSLRDSPYEQYF

D: .
size: once
V: TRBV5-1
J: TRBJ2-1
DNA: TGCGCCAGCAGGCGACATCAGGCACTCATCGGGGTAGCCCGCACATACGAGCAGTTCTTC
CDR3: CASRRHQALIGVARTYEQFF

D: .
size: .
V: TRBV3-1/TRBV3-2
J: TRBJ2-7
DNA: TGTGCCAGCAGTATAACGTCAAATGAGCAGTACTTC
CDR3: CASSITSNEQYF

D: .
size: .
V: TRBV5-4
J: TRBJ1-2
DNA: TGTGCCAGCAGCCACTCAGCAGGGGAGGCCAGGGCCTCCTATGGCTACACCTTC
CDR3: CASSHSAGEARASYGYTF

D: TRBD2
size: .
V: TRBV6-5
J: TRBJ2-1
DNA: TGTGCCAGCAGTAGAACTAGCGGGGGTTACAATGAGCAGTTCTTC
CDR3: CASSRTSGGYNEQFF

D: .
size: .
V: TRBV12-3/TRBV12-4
J: TRBJ2-7
DNA: TGTGCCAGCAGAGCAACGGGGTTCCGCGAGCAGTACTTC
CDR3: CASRATGFREQYF

D: .
size: .
V: TRBV11-2
J: TRBJ2-1
DNA: TGTGCCAGCAGCCCCCTTTCGTTGCTGCTGTACAATGAGCAGTTCTTC
CDR3: CASSPLSLLLYNEQFF

D: .
size: once
V: TRBV6-5
J: TRBJ2-7
DNA: TGTGCCAGCAGCCAAAACAGGTTGGTCTCCGAGCAGTACTTC
CDR3: CASSQNRLVSEQYF

D: .
size: once
V: TRBV6-1
J: TRBJ1-5
DNA: TGTGCCAGCAGTGAACAGGGCCAGGCAAGTCAGCCCCAGCATTTT
CDR3: CASSEQGQASQPQHF

D: .
size: .
V: TRBV3-1/TRBV3-2
J: TRBJ2-7
DNA: TGTGCCAGCAGCCATTCCGACCCAAACGGGTACGAGCAGTACTTC
CDR3: CASSHSDPNGYEQYF

D: .
size: .
V: TRBV19
J: TRBJ2-2
DNA: TGTGCCAGTAGTGTCACAGGGACCCCCGGGGAGCTGTTTTTT
CDR3: CASSVTGTPGELFF

D: .
size: .
V: TRBV6-5
J: TRBJ2-7
DNA: TGTGCCAGCAGTTACCGTGACATTAACGAGCAGTACTTC
CDR3: CASSYRDINEQYF

D: .
size: once
V: TRBV2
J: TRBJ1-1
DNA: TGTGCCAGCAACCGCGAGGGTCCTGAAGCTTTCTTT
CDR3: CASNREGPEAFF

D: .
size: .
V: TRBV7-2
J: TRBJ1-6
DNA: TGTGCCAGCAGCGGGGTTTTTAATTCACCCCTCCACTTT
CDR3: CASSGVFNSPLHF

D: TRBD1
size: .
V: TRBV5-5
J: TRBJ1-5
DNA: TGTGCCAGCAGTTCGATGACAGGGGGCCTGCCCCAGCATTTT
CDR3: CASSSMTGGLPQHF

D: .
size: .
V: TRBV28
J: TRBJ1-1
DNA: TGTGCCAGCAGTTTCCTGGGGAGGACTGAAGCTTTCTTT
CDR3: CASSFLGRTEAFF

D: .
size: once
V: TRBV11-1
J: TRBJ1-4
DNA: TGTGCCAGCAGCTTAAATCCGGCGGCTAATGAAAAACTGTTTTTT
CDR3: CASSLNPAANEKLFF

D: TRBD2
size: many
V: TRBV6-4
J: TRBJ2-1
DNA: TGTGCCAGCAGCGAAGGGACTAGTGGCAATGAGCAGTTCTTC
CDR3: CASSEGTSGNEQFF

D: .
size: .
V: TRBV5-4
J: TRBJ2-1
DNA: TGTGCCAGCAGCTTAGGGACCGCAGCCCACAATGAGCAGTTCTTC
CDR3: CASSLGTAAHNEQFF

D: TRBD1
size: .
V: TRBV27
J: TRBJ1-1
DNA: TGTGCCAGCAGTTTCACAGGGGGGGTGAACACTGAAGCTTTCTTT
CDR3: CASSFTGGVNTEAFF